The 6 T cell receptor beta chains below come from one sample, sequenced in a study of CD8 T cells in ankylosing spondylitis. Study-level points and caveats: Seemingly characteristic of ankylosing spondylitis blood was a TCR beta motif consisting of roughly 8 highly homologous variants.

MiXCR, run by TCRdb on the 5' RACE reads, gives a single entry per CDR3 protein. The sample gives some 200,000 distinct CDR3 sequences, about 7% of which show up once; 14% is in the top ten. For these receptors, no antigen is known. The source material was blood, either unsorted or a sorted T cell fraction (not recorded which). These receptors all stem from a male donor with ankylosing spondylitis.

This clonotype was detected ten times or more. The chain joins TRBV9 to TRBJ2-2; D ambiguous. Trimming shortened V by 5 bases and J by 4 bases, and 9 bases separated the two germline ends. CDR1 is SGDLS and CDR2 is YYNGEE in the germline V gene. The CDR3 extends over 13 amino acids. The DNA of the CDR3 is TGTGCCAGCAGTGACAAAATCACCGGGGAGCTGTTTTTT. Its translation is CASSDKITGELFF.

V is TRBV30 and J is TRBJ2-1; D is unresolved. Looked up from germline, CDR1 is GTSNPN and CDR2 is SVGIG (reference sequence). The V and J ends lost 2 bases and 6 bases respectively, with 14 bases between them. CDR3 length: 14 amino acids. For the CDR3, the DNA is TGTGCCTGGAGTTTAACAGTTAGGTTCAATGAGCAGTTCTTC. It yields the protein CAWSLTVRFNEQFF.

This clonotype has more than one count but fewer than ten. V is TRBV5-5 and J is TRBJ2-7; D possibly corresponds to TRBD2 (6 bases). The CDR3 runs to 16 residues. The V gene lost 1 base and the J gene lost 3 bases, with 17 bases spanning the gap. Germline CDR1 and CDR2: SGHKS and YYEKEE (reference sequence). The DNA for the CDR3 is TGTGCCAGCAGCTTGACAAAAAATCGGGGGTACTACGAGCAGTACTTC. It is translated as CASSLTKNRGYYEQYF. Based on the CDR3 plus reference TRBV5-5 and TRBJ2-7, the full variable domain is DAGVTQSPTHLIKTRGQQVTLRCSPISGHKSVSWYQQVLGQGPQFIFQYYEKEERGRGNFPDRFSARQFPNYSSELNVNALLLGDSALYLCASSLTKNRGYYEQYFGPGTRLTVT.

The sample holds many counts of this clonotype. The V and J genes are TRBV14 and TRBJ2-7; D uncertain. Germline V gene sequence: CDR1 SGHDN, CDR2 FVKESK. V was pared by 4 bases and J by 3 bases, with 7 bases between. The CDR3 runs to 12 residues. The CDR3 DNA sequence: TGTGCCAGCAGCCTTAGCAACTACGAGCAGTACTTC. Translation: CASSLSNYEQYF. Full variable domain (missing parts from reference TRBV14 and TRBJ2-7): EAGVTQFPSHSVIEKGQTVTLRCDPISGHDNLYWYRRVMGKEIKFLLHFVKESKQDESGMPNNRFLAERTGGTYSTLKVQPAELEDSGVYFCASSLSNYEQYFGPGTRLTVT.

There are many counts of this clonotype. CDR3 protein: CAWDVPNEQFF. The DNA of the CDR3 is TGTGCCTGGGACGTACCTAATGAGCAGTTCTTC. This sequence joins TRBV30 and TRBJ2-1; D unclear. Trimming shortened V by 5 bases and J by 7 bases, and 9 bases separated the two germline ends. Germline CDR1 GTSNPN, CDR2 SVGIG (reference sequence). The CDR3 runs to 11 residues.

This clonotype showed up many times. The J gene is TRBJ2-7, the V gene TRBV6-2 or TRBV6-3, with TRBD2 matching 10 bases. V dropped 5 bases and J dropped 3; count of bases not matched to a gene: 10. This CDR3 contains 16 residues. Germline loops: CDR1 MNHEY, CDR2 SVGEGT. CDR3: CASSGVGLAEHYEQYF. CDR3 in DNA: TGTGCCAGCAGTGGCGTCGGACTAGCGGAGCACTACGAGCAGTACTTC.